The 12 T cell receptor beta chains below come from one sample, sequenced in a study of regulatory T cells. Study-wide results and caveats: In CD3G-deficient patients, conventional CD4+ T cells were enriched for hydrophobic CDR3 residues at positions 6 and 7.

Primers: 52 TRBV forward and 13 TRBJ reverse. Here immunoSEQ multiplex PCR was the method, and the copy in TCRdb shows in-frame clones only, minus some. The data contain under 30,000 clones, more than 70% of them seen just once; the ten biggest clones take up roughly 1.3%. No antigen is known for these receptors. The sequencing sample was made of conventional CD4+ T cells sorted from blood. All receptors derive from a child between 5 and 17 years old with CD3G deficiency.

The chain joins TRBV6-1 to TRBJ2-7; no reliable D call. Deletions cut 5 bases from V and 4 bases from J, with 12 bases between. The CDR3 loop spans 13 amino acids. Germline V gene lookup returns CDR1 MNHNS and CDR2 SASEGT. The CDR3 sequence: CASSFGSAYEQYF. CDR3 bases: TGTGCCAGCAGTTTTGGGTCAGCTTACGAGCAGTACTTC.

V is TRBV28 and J is TRBJ2-1; 7 nucleotides align to TRBD1. The CDR3 is 15 amino acids. Germline CDR1 and CDR2: MDHEN and SYDVKM. With V trimmed by 6 bases and J by 4 bases, 9 bases remained unmatched. The CDR3 sequence: CASSEGTGDYNEQFF. CDR3 sequence (DNA): TGTGCCAGCAGCGAGGGAACAGGGGATTACAATGAGCAGTTCTTC.

The chain recombines TRBV12-2 with TRBJ2-6; TRBD1 is the table's D call, not checked against the DNA. TRBV12-2 corresponds to a pseudogene. The CDR3 loop spans 16 amino acids. The CDR3 DNA reads as TGTGCAAGTCGCTACCGCAGGGTTTCTGGGGCCAACGTCCTGACTTTC. The encoded protein is CASRYRRVSGANVLTF.

J is TRBJ2-1 and V is TRBV28, with D uncertain. V was clipped by 8 bases and J by 7 bases, with 15 bases between them. The CDR3 length is 13 residues. Germline-derived CDR1 and CDR2 are MDHEN and SYDVKM. Written as DNA, the CDR3 is TGTGCCAGCTCAATGAGGTTTAGGAATGAGCAGTTCTTC. It translates to CASSMRFRNEQFF.

CDR3: CASSGGRGWGEGYTF. The CDR3 region has the DNA TGTGCCAGCAGTGGCGGAAGGGGTTGGGGGGAAGGCTACACCTTC. The rearrangement joins TRBV6-1 to TRBJ1-2, with D possibly being TRBD1 (5 bases). With 4 bases removed from V and 8 bases from J, the gap between germline ends came to 20 bases. Per germline, CDR1 MNHNS and CDR2 SASEGT. The CDR3 spans 15 residues.

The chain has TRBV28 and TRBJ2-7, with D maybe TRBD1 (5 bases). Per the germline V gene, CDR1 is MDHEN and CDR2 is SYDVKM. The length of the CDR3 is 14 residues. V lost 4 bases, J lost 1 base, and 11 bases lay in between. CDR3 sequence (DNA): TGTGCCAGCAGTTCGACAGTTACTTCCTACGAGCAGTACTTC. This codes for CASSSTVTSYEQYF.

The chain couples TRBV7-9 to TRBJ2-5; 9 bases match TRBD1. J was trimmed by 3 bases and V by 5 bases; bases with no gene match: 16. This CDR3 is 18 amino acids long. Germline CDR1 is SEHNR and CDR2 is FQNEAQ (reference sequence). In DNA, the CDR3 is TGTGCCAGCAGCAAGACAGGGGGACTACCCGCATCAGAAGAGACCCAGTACTTC. Translating it yields CASSKTGGLPASEETQYF.

In its sample, this clone was seen once. The chain has TRBV6-1 and TRBJ1-1; TRBD1 is a possible D gene (5 bases). V lost 7 bases, J lost 2 bases, and 17 bases lay in between. Germline-derived CDR1 and CDR2 are MNHNS and SASEGT. This CDR3 is 15 amino acids long. The chain's CDR3 is CASKGSRVRNTEAFF. The CDR3 DNA sequence: TGTGCCAGCAAGGGATCCAGGGTGCGTAACACTGAAGCTTTCTTT.

V is TRBV6-1 and J is TRBJ2-7, with 9 bases identical to TRBD1. J was trimmed by 5 bases and V by 6 bases; bases with no gene match: 11. The germline V gene encodes CDR1 MNHNS and CDR2 SASEGT. The CDR3 totals 15 residues. The CDR3 here is CASSRQDRGFDEQYF. CDR3 bases: TGTGCCAGCAGCCGCCAAGACAGGGGGTTCGACGAGCAGTACTTC.

The chain has TRBV27 and TRBJ2-1; TRBD1 matches at 7 bases. J lost 5 bases, V lost 4 bases, and 8 bases had no gene match. Germline lookup yields CDR1 MNHEY and CDR2 SMNVEV (reference sequence). CDR3 size: 15 residues. CDR3 amino acids: CASSSHRGRNNEQFF. CDR3 sequence (DNA): TGTGCCAGCAGTTCCCACAGGGGAAGAAACAATGAGCAGTTCTTC.

Here the CDR3 DNA reads TGTGCCAGCAGCTTAAGCCCGAACACTGAAGCTTTCTTT. This encodes CASSLSPNTEAFF. This chain uses TRBV13 with TRBJ1-1; no clear D gene. Germline V gene data show CDR1 as PRHDT and CDR2 as FYEKMQ (reference sequence). The CDR3 spans 13 residues. V lost 2 bases and J lost 1, with 5 bases in between. The full variable domain, rest sourced from reference TRBV13 and TRBJ1-1, is AAGVIQSPRHLIKEKRETATLKCYPIPRHDTVYWYQQGPGQDPQFLISFYEKMQSDKGSIPDRFSAQQFSDYHSELNMSSLELGDSALYFCASSLSPNTEAFFGQGTRLTVV.

The V and J genes are TRBV5-1 and TRBJ1-1, with D unresolved. V was pared by 0 bases and J by 1 base, with 7 bases between. CDR1 is SGHRS, CDR2 YFSETQ, per germline. CDR3 length equals 14 residues. The CDR3, as DNA: TGCGCCAGCAGCTTGGCCTACGGGAACACTGAAGCTTTCTTT. This encodes CASSLAYGNTEAFF.